This is a list of T cell receptor beta chains from one sample in a study of T cell repertoires in cytomegalovirus infection. Via MiXCR, TCRdb re-called the reads, giving one row per CDR3 protein. The sample includes around 740,000 distinct CDR3 sequences, 35% to 45% of them seen just once. The specimen was PBMCs. All receptors come from a human donor in good health (CMV status not recorded). Some clones in this sample may be carry-over from other donors' samples. Both conserved end residues are part of each CDR3. A D gene is named only where the DNA matches it firmly. Rows give clone size only sometimes, using once, few, many, or a class for an expanded clone.

16,TRBV7-2,few,TRBJ2-1,TRBD2,CASSLAGGLAANEQFF,TGTGCCAGCAGCTTAGCGGGGGGACTAGCGGCCAATGAGCAGTTCTTC
15,TRBV5-1,NA,TRBJ1-1,NA,CASSLFQGSITEAFF,TGCGCCAGCAGCTTGTTCCAGGGGTCCATCACTGAAGCTTTCTTT
13,TRBV20-1,NA,TRBJ1-4,NA,CSANQGVNEKLFF,TGCAGTGCTAATCAGGGAGTTAATGAAAAACTGTTTTTT
16,TRBV28,NA,TRBJ2-3,NA,CASSFGSFPSTDTQYF,TGTGCCAGCAGTTTTGGATCATTCCCTAGCACAGATACGCAGTATTTT
12,TRBV10-1,few,TRBJ1-1,NA,CASSGPSTEAFF,TGCGCCAGCAGTGGGCCGAGCACTGAAGCTTTCTTT
13,TRBV20-1,NA,TRBJ1-1,NA,CSATTSLNTEAFF,TGCAGTGCGACTACATCGCTGAACACTGAAGCTTTCTTT
15,TRBV7-2,few,TRBJ1-3,NA,CASSWSGQPGNTIYF,TGTGCCAGCAGCTGGTCGGGACAACCTGGAAACACCATATATTTT
12,TRBV5-1,NA,TRBJ2-1,NA,CASSFQGNEQFF,TGCGCCAGCAGCTTCCAGGGGAATGAGCAGTTCTTC
14,TRBV6-1,few,TRBJ2-1,TRBD2,CACSLAGAYNEQFF,TGTGCCTGCTCACTGGCGGGGGCCTACAATGAGCAGTTCTTC
14,TRBV14,NA,TRBJ2-1,NA,CASSQDLFQDEQFF,TGTGCCAGCAGCCAAGATCTCTTCCAGGATGAGCAGTTCTTC
16,TRBV4-1,few,TRBJ1-4,NA,CASSQEQTGRNEKLFF,TGCGCCAGCAGCCAAGAACAGACAGGACGGAATGAAAAACTGTTTTTT
16,TRBV4-1,NA,TRBJ1-5,TRBD1,CASSQINRGSNQPQHF,TGCGCCAGCAGCCAAATCAACAGGGGTAGCAATCAGCCCCAGCATTTT
14,TRBV10-3,NA,TRBJ1-1,TRBD1,CAISEWDRGLFAFF,TGTGCCATCAGTGAGTGGGACAGGGGCCTCTTCGCTTTCTTT
14,TRBV27,few,TRBJ1-5,TRBD1,CASSLGQGAVPQHF,TGTGCCAGCAGTTTGGGACAGGGGGCCGTGCCCCAGCATTTT
12,TRBV7-3,few,TRBJ1-1,NA,CASSSVRLEAFF,TGTGCCAGCAGCTCAGTACGACTCGAAGCTTTCTTT
14,TRBV28,NA,TRBJ1-6,NA,CASSLLPSNSPLHF,TGTGCCAGCAGTTTATTGCCTAGTAATTCACCCCTCCACTTT
17,TRBV10-3,once,TRBJ2-3,NA,CAIRESPRTGVSDTQYF,TGTGCCATCAGAGAGTCTCCCCGAACGGGAGTGTCCGATACGCAGTATTTT
15,TRBV5-3,NA,TRBJ2-7,NA,CASSFETVSSYEQYF,TGTGCCAGCAGCTTCGAGACGGTTAGCTCCTACGAGCAGTACTTC
22,TRBV28,NA,TRBJ1-5,NA,CASSLFFQVSQSGMYSNQPQHF,TGTGCCAGCAGTTTATTTTTTCAAGTGAGTCAATCTGGGATGTATAGCAATCAGCCCCAGCATTTT
16,TRBV28,many,TRBJ2-3,TRBD2,CASCSGGPHLTDTQYF,TGTGCCAGTTGTAGCGGGGGGCCGCATCTTACAGATACGCAGTATTTT
14,TRBV10-3,NA,TRBJ1-1,TRBD1,CAIRKTGENTEAFF,TGTGCCATCAGGAAGACAGGGGAGAACACTGAAGCTTTCTTT
15,TRBV7-2,NA,TRBJ2-2,NA,CASSLSAGKTGELFF,TGTGCCAGCAGCTTGTCGGCAGGGAAGACCGGGGAGCTGTTTTTT